This TCR beta chain was recovered during a study of technical replicates of blood from a few donors. The data were produced by immunoSEQ multiplex PCR, yet TCRdb's version contains in-frame clones alone and is incomplete. The sample records some 87,000 clones, around 96% being singletons. This CDR3 is 14 amino acids long. Germline V gene data show CDR1 as GTSNPN and CDR2 as SVGIG (reference sequence). Trimming cost V 0 bases and J 4 bases, with 12 bases left between them. This clone appeared a few times. Sequencing was carried out using T cells isolated from PBMCs. This sequence originates from a human donor in good health. The chain is built from TRBV30 and TRBJ1-1; the D gene is possibly TRBD1 (6 bases). CDR3 sequence reads: CAWSVVLGGTEAFF. The CDR3 nucleotides read TGTGCCTGGAGTGTTGTATTAGGGGGCACTGAAGCTTTCTTT.